The 23 T cell receptor beta chains listed next were all sequenced from one sample in a study of blood T cell repertoires in COVID-19 (dated by TCRdb to the early 2020s). The library was produced with the immunoSEQ multiplex PCR assay. TCRdb carries this immuneACCESS record with in-frame sequences only. Its versions omit some clonotypes, under half of them owing to an unresolved V gene in the studies checked, with the rest unexplained. Within this sample are 450,000 to 500,000 clones, with roughly 85% of them counted one time only. The top ten hold approximately 2.9% of the sample. The sequenced sample consisted of peripheral blood. These receptors were collected from a human donor in a cohort sampled during active COVID-19.

V gene TRBV27 combines with J gene TRBJ1-1, with unresolved D. Germline V gene data show CDR1 as MNHEY and CDR2 as SMNVEV (reference sequence). Trimming cost V 6 bases and J 1 base, with 9 bases left between them. There are 13 residues in the CDR3. The CDR3 here is CASRPKKNTEAFF. The CDR3 bases are TGTGCCAGCAGGCCTAAGAAGAACACTGAAGCTTTCTTT.

V and J are TRBV28 and TRBJ2-4; D remains unclear. CDR3 length: 13 residues. From germline, CDR1 is MDHEN and CDR2 SYDVKM. V gave up 7 bases and J gave up 3 bases, with 10 bases separating them. CDR3 nucleotide sequence: TGTGCCAGCACCCTGAGTGGCAAAAACATTCAGTACTTC. Its protein is CASTLSGKNIQYF.

V and J are TRBV7-3 and TRBJ2-5; the D is unclear. Germline loops: CDR1 SGHTA, CDR2 FQGTGA. V was cut by 5 bases and J by 1 base, with 11 bases left in between. This CDR3 spans 14 amino acids. The CDR3 DNA follows: TGTGCCAGCAGCCCAACTCCCTCCCAAGAGACCCAGTACTTC. Its protein is CASSPTPSQETQYF. Full variable domain (remainder filled in from reference TRBV7-3 and TRBJ2-5): GAGVSQTPSNKVTEKGKYVELRCDPISGHTALYWYRQSLGQGPEFLIYFQGTGAADDSGLPNDRFFAVRPEGSVSTLKIQRTERGDSAVYLCASSPTPSQETQYFGPGTRLLVL.

The gene calls are TRBV7-8 and TRBJ2-7; 10 positions match TRBD2. The CDR3 loop spans 16 amino acids. J gave up 1 base and V 5 bases, and 8 bases lay outside the gene matches. Per germline, CDR1 SGHVS and CDR2 FQNEAQ. The CDR3 bases are TGTGCCAGCAGCGCAGGCTGGACTAGCGGATCCTACGAGCAGTACTTC. Residues: CASSAGWTSGSYEQYF.

The chain links TRBV6-1 to TRBJ1-5; possibly TRBD1 for D (5 bases). The CDR3 contains 16 residues. V lost 1 base and J lost 4, with 14 bases in between. Germline V CDR1 and CDR2: MNHNS, SASEGT. The CDR3: CASSEVWGSGNQPQHF. The CDR3 nucleotides are TGTGCCAGCAGTGAAGTTTGGGGCTCAGGGAATCAGCCCCAGCATTTT.

CDR3 sequence (DNA): TGCGCCAGCAGCTCCGGGGATAGAACTTACAATGAGCAGTTCTTC. Translating gives CASSSGDRTYNEQFF. This rearrangement joins TRBV5-1 to TRBJ2-1; possibly TRBD2 for D (5 bases). The CDR3 extends over 15 amino acids. Trimming removed 3 bases from V and 4 bases from J, with 14 bases in between. Germline V gene sequence: CDR1 SGHRS, CDR2 YFSETQ.

The chain recombines TRBV11-2 with TRBJ2-7; D is unresolved. The CDR3 has 15 residues. The V and J ends lost 2 bases and 1 base respectively, with 12 bases between them. Germline V gene sequence: CDR1 SGHAT, CDR2 FQNNGV. The CDR3 DNA reads TGTGCCAGCAGCTTAAGTAGCAGCGATTCCTACGAGCAGTACTTC. It specifies CASSLSSSDSYEQYF.

This clone was seen just once. The chain joins TRBV5-1 to TRBJ2-2; 10 positions agree with TRBD1. The CDR3 totals 16 residues. Germline V CDR1 and CDR2: SGHRS, YFSETQ. V shed 8 bases and J 7 bases; nucleotides not matched to a gene: 14. The CDR3: CASMERGQGTIGELFF. The DNA of the CDR3 is TGCGCCAGTATGGAGAGGGGACAGGGGACAATCGGGGAGCTGTTTTTT.

This clone was detected a few times. V and J are TRBV5-1 and TRBJ2-1; no firm D call. The CDR3 runs to 14 residues. Germline values: CDR1 SGHRS, CDR2 YFSETQ. Between the trimmed V and J ends, which lost 0 bases and 1 base, there was a span of 5 bases. The CDR3 DNA reads TGCGCCAGCAGCTTGGTTCAGTCCTACAATGAGCAGTTCTTC. Translating it yields CASSLVQSYNEQFF.

This chain uses TRBV6-5 with TRBJ2-5; 8 bases map to TRBD2. With 6 bases clipped from V and 3 bases from J, the junction kept 6 bases outside the gene matches. The CDR3 runs 14 residues. The V gene's germline CDR1 is MNHEY and CDR2 SVGAGI. CDR3 region: CASRWGTSKETQYF. The CDR3 bases are TGTGCCAGCAGGTGGGGGACTAGTAAAGAGACCCAGTACTTC.

This clone was seen a single time. The CDR3 spells CASSLVQYTEAFF. The CDR3 DNA follows: TGTGCCAGCAGTTTAGTACAGTACACTGAAGCTTTCTTT. The rearrangement joins TRBV12-3 or TRBV12-4 to TRBJ1-1; no clear D gene. Trimming stripped 1 base from V and 3 bases from J, with 6 bases between. The CDR3 has 13 residues.

This clone was recorded a few times. The CDR3 loop reads CASRDQGQLHNEQFF. DNA for the CDR3: TGTGCCAGTAGGGACCAGGGACAACTTCACAATGAGCAGTTCTTC. J is TRBJ2-1 and V is TRBV19; D is perhaps TRBD1 (6 bases). The length of the CDR3 is 15 residues. Trimming removed 6 bases at V and 5 bases at J, with 17 bases between. Germline CDR1 is LNHDA and CDR2 is SQIVND (reference sequence).

This chain connects TRBV6-4 to TRBJ1-4, with no clear D. Judging by the DNA end, TRBJ2-2 fits better; the J call may be wrong. Germline values: CDR1 MRHNA, CDR2 SNTAGT. CDR3 size: 16 residues. The CDR3 coding sequence is TGTGCCAGCAGTGACTCGAATGCAGGCCGTGGAGGGGAGCTGTTTTTT. Translating it yields CASSDSNAGRGGELFF.

This clone was counted once. Other DNA sequences within the sample encode an identical CDR3. The rearrangement joins TRBV3-1 (or the pseudogene TRBV3-2) to TRBJ1-2, with unresolved D. CDR3 size: 12 residues. The germline V gene encodes CDR1 LGHDT and CDR2 YNNKEL (reference sequence). V lost 2 bases, J lost 3 bases, and 4 bases lay in between. CDR3 DNA sequence: TGTGCCAGCAGCCAACGGGACTATGGCTACACCTTC. Its protein is CASSQRDYGYTF.

The CDR3 DNA reads TGTGCCAGCAGCTTGACGGGACAGGCCCCGGGTGGCTACACCTTC. Translated, it gives CASSLTGQAPGGYTF. The chain is built from TRBV7-8 and TRBJ1-2; 8 bases fit TRBD1. Trimming removed 3 bases from V and 7 bases from J; junction bases left unmatched: 10. Per germline, CDR1 SGHVS and CDR2 FQNEAQ. The CDR3 has 15 amino acids.

J is TRBJ2-1 and V is TRBV7-3; TRBD2 matches at 13 bases. Unmatched junction bases numbered 13, after V lost 1 base and J lost 7 bases. Germline V gene lookup returns CDR1 SGHTA and CDR2 FQGTGA. This CDR3 region has 19 residues. This chain's CDR3 is CASSLRGDTSGRAGNEQFF. Here the CDR3 DNA reads TGTGCCAGCAGCTTAAGGGGGGACACTAGCGGGAGGGCTGGTAATGAGCAGTTCTTC.

This chain uses TRBV30 with TRBJ2-7; TRBD1 might be the D (6 bases). Germline values: CDR1 GTSNPN, CDR2 SVGIG (reference sequence). The V and J ends lost 7 bases and 9 bases respectively, with 22 bases between them. CDR3 length: 13 residues. CDR3 DNA: TGTGCCTTACGGACAGCTAACGTAGGCGGGCAGTACTTC. The encoded protein is CALRTANVGGQYF.

V usage is TRBV5-1 and J usage is TRBJ1-2; D is possibly TRBD1 (5 bases). This CDR3 is built from 13 residues. Trimming removed 10 bases at V and 2 bases at J, with 15 bases between. Germline loops: CDR1 SGHRS, CDR2 YFSETQ. The CDR3: CAGRTSFNYGYTF. In DNA form, the CDR3 reads TGCGCCGGTAGGACATCCTTCAACTATGGCTACACCTTC.

The chain couples TRBV14 to TRBJ1-6; unclear D gene. This CDR3 is 12 amino acids long. The germline V gene has CDR1 SGHDN and CDR2 FVKESK. The V end lost 4 bases, the J end lost 5 bases, and 3 bases lay between the germline ends. CDR3 region: CASSPNNSPLHF. The CDR3 bases are TGTGCCAGCAGCCCAAATAATTCACCCCTCCACTTT.

The gene calls are TRBV28 and TRBJ1-1; D possibly corresponds to TRBD1 (5 bases). Germline lookup yields CDR1 MDHEN and CDR2 SYDVKM. CDR3 size: 12 residues. The V and J ends lost 7 bases and 5 bases respectively, with 11 bases between them. CDR3 region: CASIKGWTEAFF. CDR3 nucleotide sequence: TGTGCCAGCATCAAGGGGTGGACTGAAGCTTTCTTT.

This clone appeared once. This chain uses TRBV3-1 (or the pseudogene TRBV3-2) with TRBJ2-1; TRBD2 might be the D (5 bases). The length of the CDR3 is 20 residues. Germline loops: CDR1 LGHDT, CDR2 YNNKEL (reference sequence). Between the trimmed V and J ends, which lost 3 bases and 6 bases, there was a span of 30 bases. The CDR3 region is CASSQRWGQRRIFEGNEQFF. DNA of the CDR3: TGTGCCAGCAGCCAGAGGTGGGGTCAAAGGAGGATCTTCGAGGGCAATGAGCAGTTCTTC.

The V gene is TRBV6-4, the J gene TRBJ1-1, with 8 bases matching TRBD1. This CDR3 has 17 residues. Germline V lookup: CDR1 MRHNA, CDR2 SNTAGT. J gave up 6 bases and V 1 base, and 13 bases lay outside the gene matches. In DNA form, the CDR3 reads TGTGCCAGCAGTGACTACGGACAGGGCGACCTAGGGGCTGAAGCTTTCTTT. This codes for CASSDYGQGDLGAEAFF.

The V call is TRBV6-5, the J call TRBJ2-7, with D perhaps matching TRBD1 (5 bases). The germline CDR1 and CDR2 sequences are MNHEY and SVGAGI. V was shortened by 4 bases and J by 2 bases, with 12 bases between the two germline ends. CDR3 length: 14 residues. The CDR3 DNA follows: TGTGCCAGCAGTTCTTCCGCAGGGACCTACGAGCAGTACTTC. This encodes CASSSSAGTYEQYF.